This T cell receptor (beta chain) was identified during a study of cytomegalovirus exposure and HLA in healthy donors. General observations from the study: Data from an earlier analysis indicated that most TCR beta V segments were productive either about 87% or about 30% of the time.

Use of 60 Vbeta and 13 Jbeta primers characterized the PCR. Sequencing was performed with immunoSEQ multiplex PCR; in TCRdb, only in-frame clones are kept and a portion is missing. The sample holds 200,000 to 250,000 clones, 80% to 90% seen once. Germline CDR1 is SGHVS and CDR2 is FNYEAQ. The CDR3 has 17 amino acids. V lost 0 bases and J lost 2; bases outside the gene matches: 8. Among the donors, all were healthy bone marrow donors. At collection, donors were nominally healthy, but unrecorded immune exposures were probable. About this clone itself: Antigen unknown.

This TCR was recovered from a woman between 18 and 30 years old in good health and CMV-seronegative. The sequencing sample was made of PBMCs. The rearrangement links TRBV7-6 to TRBJ2-7; 9 bases align to TRBD2. CDR3 sequence reads: CASSLASSGAQAYEQYF. CDR3 nucleotide sequence: TGTGCCAGCAGCTTAGCTTCTAGCGGGGCACAGGCCTACGAGCAGTACTTC. Complete variable domain (other parts from reference TRBV7-6 and TRBJ2-7): GAGVSQSPRYKVTKRGQDVALRCDPISGHVSLYWYRQALGQGPEFLTYFNYEAQQDKSGLPNDRFSAERPEGSISTLTIQRTEQRDSAMYRCASSLASSGAQAYEQYFGPGTRLTVT.